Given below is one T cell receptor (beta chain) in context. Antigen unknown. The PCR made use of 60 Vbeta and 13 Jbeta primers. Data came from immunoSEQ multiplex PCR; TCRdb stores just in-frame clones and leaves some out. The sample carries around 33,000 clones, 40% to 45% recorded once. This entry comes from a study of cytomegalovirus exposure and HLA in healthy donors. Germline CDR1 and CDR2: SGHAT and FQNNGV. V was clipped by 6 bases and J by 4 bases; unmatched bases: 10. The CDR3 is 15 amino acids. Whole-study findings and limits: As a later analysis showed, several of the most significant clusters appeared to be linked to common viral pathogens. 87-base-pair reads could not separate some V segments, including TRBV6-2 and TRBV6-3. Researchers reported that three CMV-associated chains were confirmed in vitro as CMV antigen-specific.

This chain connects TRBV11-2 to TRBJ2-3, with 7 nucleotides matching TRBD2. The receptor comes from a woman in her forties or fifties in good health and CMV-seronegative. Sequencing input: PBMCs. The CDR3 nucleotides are TGTGCCAGCAGACCCCTTGGCGGGAGAGCAGATACGCAGTATTTT. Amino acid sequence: CASRPLGGRADTQYF.